This T cell receptor beta chain emerged from a study of blood T cell repertoires in COVID-19. Looking at the study overall: Researchers got acute and convalescent COVID-19 samples from the United States, Italy and Spain. Sample material is recorded as cDNA or gDNA derived from T cells, B-cell-depleted T cells, or PBMCs.

Authors' processing steps: How many nucleated cells were present was estimated from reference gene primer amplification. The data were produced by immunoSEQ multiplex PCR, yet TCRdb's version contains in-frame clones alone and is incomplete. V and J calls and clone size are as listed in that table; D and trimming were resolved from the DNA. The table has roughly 100,000 clones, around nine tenths seen once. Germline V gives CDR1 SGDLS, CDR2 YYNGEE. CDR3 length: 16 residues. Trimming took off 4 bases at V and 0 bases at J, with 14 bases between the two ends. In Seattle, patients joined the study during active infection and were tracked longitudinally.

V and J are TRBV9 and TRBJ2-1; maybe TRBD2 (6 bases). The sequenced material came from peripheral blood. The sequence came from a man aged 45 to 65 with COVID-19, enrolled during active disease. The CDR3 nucleotides read TGTGCCAGCAGCTCAACTAGCTTTCGCTCCTACAATGAGCAGTTCTTC. Translating it yields CASSSTSFRSYNEQFF.